This T cell receptor beta chain emerged from a study of shared clonotypes between healthy human individuals. Turning to the study itself: Three plates were used per donor for CD4 naive, three for CD4 memory, two for CD8 naive and one for CD8 memory.

Study results and limitations: It was the few donors that limited the genetic and exposure-history diversity represented.

Evenly divided among several immunoSEQ plates was the genomic DNA of each subset. Data came from immunoSEQ multiplex PCR; TCRdb stores just in-frame clones and leaves some out. The data contain 2 million to 2.5 million clones, roughly 90% of them singletons. As for this clone: Antigen specificity is unknown.

Germline V gene sequence: CDR1 MNHEY, CDR2 SVGAGI. V was cut by 9 bases and J by 4 bases, with 18 bases left in between. The CDR3 extends over 14 amino acids. The receptor was derived from a man in his late teens or twenties in good health. Some clones in this sample may be carry-over from other donors' samples. The chain couples TRBV6-5 to TRBJ2-5; D possibly corresponds to TRBD1 (5 bases). The sample was naive CD4+ T cells from PBMCs. Subset meaning: CD45RA+ positively selected. As DNA, the CDR3 is TGTGCCAGTATCCCTGGGTTTAGGGGAGAGACCCAGTACTTC. This encodes CASIPGFRGETQYF.